The subject of this entry is one T cell receptor (beta chain). The target antigen is unknown. 60 Vbeta and 13 Jbeta primers were used in PCR. TCRdb keeps only in-frame clones here, not all; method: immunoSEQ multiplex PCR. This sample yields around 130,000 clones, of which 88% are seen a single time; 0.4% to 0.55% belongs to the top ten. These data originate in a study of cytomegalovirus exposure and HLA in healthy donors. Study-wide findings and caveats: Presence/absence analyses assumed roughly uniform sequencing depth across donors, which may not hold.

Input material: PBMCs. The clonotype originates from a woman in her thirties or forties in good health and CMV-seronegative.

The DNA for the CDR3 is TGTGCCAGTAGCGACACGTCAAAGCAGCCCCAGCATTTT. Amino acid sequence: CASSDTSKQPQHF. The J gene is TRBJ1-5, the V gene TRBV19; D not resolved. Germline values: CDR1 LNHDA, CDR2 SQIVND (reference sequence). The CDR3 is 13 residues long. The V gene lost 6 bases and the J gene lost 7 bases, with 13 bases spanning the gap.